The clone carrying this T cell receptor beta chain showed up many times. Its specificity is unknown. This CDR3 contains 11 residues. Looked up from germline, CDR1 is LGHNA and CDR2 is YNFKEQ. The germline V and J ends were trimmed by 7 bases and 6 bases, with 8 bases remaining between them. Time point noted: blood at routine non-recurrence follow-up after resection. Whole RNA, isolated from tumor, nontumor lung or frozen PBMC, was sequenced without prior sorting. This sample is part of a study of spatial heterogeneity in lung cancer. The overall study: The study sequenced follow-up PBMC samples when they were available, at a median of approximately two years after resection. The mean occurrence of each unique TCR and UMI combination in raw reads exceeded nine.

Study-wide findings and caveats: Resection blood, more than follow-up blood, showed ubiquitous expanded tumor TCRs.

One entry per CDR3 protein results from TCRdb running MiXCR on the 5' RACE reads. The data hold roughly 120,000 distinct CDR3 sequences, with approximately 12% observed a single time. This TCR was sampled from a male donor with early-stage non-small cell lung cancer. V usage is TRBV4-2 and J usage is TRBJ2-3; maybe TRBD2 (5 bases). The sample consisted of PBMCs, taken at follow-up. The DNA for the CDR3 is TGTGCCAGCACGAGAGGGGATACGCAGTATTTT. Translated, it gives CASTRGDTQYF.